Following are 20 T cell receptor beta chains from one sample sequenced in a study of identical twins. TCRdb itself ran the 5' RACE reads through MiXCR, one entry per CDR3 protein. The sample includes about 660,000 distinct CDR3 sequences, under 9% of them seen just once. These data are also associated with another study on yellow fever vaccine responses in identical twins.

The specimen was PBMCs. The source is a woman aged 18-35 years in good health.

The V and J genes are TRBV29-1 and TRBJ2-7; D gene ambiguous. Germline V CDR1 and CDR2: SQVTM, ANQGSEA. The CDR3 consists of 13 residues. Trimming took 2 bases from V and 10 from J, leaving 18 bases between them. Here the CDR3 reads CSVEMAEGVEQYF. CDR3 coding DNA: TGCAGCGTTGAAATGGCGGAAGGAGTCGAACAGTACTTC.

CDR3 in amino acids: CASLGSSSYEQYF. The CDR3 DNA is TGTGCCAGTTTGGGGTCGAGCTCCTACGAGCAGTACTTC. This chain links TRBV5-6 with TRBJ2-7; D is ambiguous. CDR3 length equals 13 residues. Trimming cost V 8 bases and J 0 bases, with 12 bases left between them. Per the germline V gene, CDR1 is SGHDT and CDR2 is YYEEEE. The complete variable domain, with remaining parts taken from reference TRBV5-6 and TRBJ2-7, reads DAGVTQSPTHLIKTRGQQVTLRCSPKSGHDTVSWYQQALGQGPQFIFQYYEEEERQRGNFPDRFSGHQFPNYSSELNVNALLLGDSALYLCASLGSSSYEQYFGPGTRLTVT.

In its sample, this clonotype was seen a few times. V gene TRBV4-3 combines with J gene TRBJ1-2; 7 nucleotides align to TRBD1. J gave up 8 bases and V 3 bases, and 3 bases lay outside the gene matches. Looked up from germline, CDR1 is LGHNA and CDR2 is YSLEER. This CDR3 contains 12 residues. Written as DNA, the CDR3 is TGCGCCAGCAGCCACCAGGACAGGGGCTACACCTTC. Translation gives CASSHQDRGYTF.

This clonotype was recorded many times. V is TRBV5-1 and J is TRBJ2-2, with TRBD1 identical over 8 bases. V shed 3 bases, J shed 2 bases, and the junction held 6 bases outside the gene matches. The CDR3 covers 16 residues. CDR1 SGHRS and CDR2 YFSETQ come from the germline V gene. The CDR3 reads CASSWTGKSNTGELFF. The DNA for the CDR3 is TGCGCCAGCAGCTGGACAGGGAAGTCTAACACCGGGGAGCTGTTTTTT.

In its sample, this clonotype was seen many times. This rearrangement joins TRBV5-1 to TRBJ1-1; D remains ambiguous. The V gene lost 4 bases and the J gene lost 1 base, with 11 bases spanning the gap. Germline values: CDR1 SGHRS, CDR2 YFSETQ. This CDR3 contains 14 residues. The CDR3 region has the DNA TGCGCCAGCAGCCCGGACGGCGCGAACACTGAAGCTTTCTTT. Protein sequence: CASSPDGANTEAFF. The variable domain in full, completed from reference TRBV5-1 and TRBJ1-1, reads KAGVTQTPRYLIKTRGQQVTLSCSPISGHRSVSWYQQTPGQGLQFLFEYFSETQRNKGNFPGRFSGRQFSNSRSEMNVSTLELGDSALYLCASSPDGANTEAFFGQGTRLTVV.

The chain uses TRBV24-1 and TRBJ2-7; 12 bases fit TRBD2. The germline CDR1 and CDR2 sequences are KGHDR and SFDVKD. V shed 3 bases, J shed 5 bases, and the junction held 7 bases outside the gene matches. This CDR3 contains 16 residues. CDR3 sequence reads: CATSDAAGTSGHEQYF. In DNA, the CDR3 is TGTGCCACCAGTGATGCGGCCGGGACTAGCGGGCACGAGCAGTACTTC.

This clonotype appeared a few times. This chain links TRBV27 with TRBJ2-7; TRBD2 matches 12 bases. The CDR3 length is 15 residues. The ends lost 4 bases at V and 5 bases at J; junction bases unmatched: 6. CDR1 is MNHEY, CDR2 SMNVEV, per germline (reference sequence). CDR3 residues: CASSSLAGGQHEQYF. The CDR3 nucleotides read TGTGCCAGCAGTTCTCTAGCGGGAGGGCAACACGAGCAGTACTTC.

The CDR3 DNA is TGTGCCAGCAGTTTTATAGGGACAGGGCATACCGGGGAGCTGTTTTTT. Protein: CASSFIGTGHTGELFF. The V and J genes are TRBV12-3 or TRBV12-4 and TRBJ2-2; 9 bases align to TRBD1. The CDR3 spans 16 residues. The V segment lost 3 bases and the J segment 5 bases; nucleotides outside the gene matches: 7.

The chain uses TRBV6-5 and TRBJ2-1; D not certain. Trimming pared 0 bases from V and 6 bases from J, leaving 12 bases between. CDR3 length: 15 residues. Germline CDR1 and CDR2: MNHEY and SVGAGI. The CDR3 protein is CASSYSFDVANEQFF. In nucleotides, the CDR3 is TGTGCCAGCAGTTACTCGTTTGACGTAGCCAATGAGCAGTTCTTC.

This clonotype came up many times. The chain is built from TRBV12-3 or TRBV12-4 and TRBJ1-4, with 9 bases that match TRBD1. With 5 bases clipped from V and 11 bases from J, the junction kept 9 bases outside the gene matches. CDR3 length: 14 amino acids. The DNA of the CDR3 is TGTGCCAGCAGTGGGACAGGGCGGGGAGATAAACTGTTTTTT. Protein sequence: CASSGTGRGDKLFF.

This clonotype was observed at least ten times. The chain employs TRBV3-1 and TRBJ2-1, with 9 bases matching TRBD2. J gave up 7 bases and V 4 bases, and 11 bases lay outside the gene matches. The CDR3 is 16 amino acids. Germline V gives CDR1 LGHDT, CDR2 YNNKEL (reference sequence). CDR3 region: CASSLSGTSSLNEQFF. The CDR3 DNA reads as TGTGCCAGCAGCCTATCCGGGACTAGCTCTTTAAATGAGCAGTTCTTC.

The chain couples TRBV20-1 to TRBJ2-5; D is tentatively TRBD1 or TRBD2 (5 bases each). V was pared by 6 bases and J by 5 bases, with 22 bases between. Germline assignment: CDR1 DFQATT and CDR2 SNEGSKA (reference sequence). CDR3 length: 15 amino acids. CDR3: CSALEIGAWRETQYF. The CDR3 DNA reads TGCAGTGCCCTAGAGATCGGGGCTTGGCGGGAGACCCAGTACTTC.

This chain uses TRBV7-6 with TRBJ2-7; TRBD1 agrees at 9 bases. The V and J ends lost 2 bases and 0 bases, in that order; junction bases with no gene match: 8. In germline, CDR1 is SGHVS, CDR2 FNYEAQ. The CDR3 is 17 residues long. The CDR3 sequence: CASSLTPGQGFSYEQYF. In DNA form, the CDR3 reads TGTGCCAGCAGCTTAACCCCGGGACAGGGATTCTCCTACGAGCAGTACTTC.

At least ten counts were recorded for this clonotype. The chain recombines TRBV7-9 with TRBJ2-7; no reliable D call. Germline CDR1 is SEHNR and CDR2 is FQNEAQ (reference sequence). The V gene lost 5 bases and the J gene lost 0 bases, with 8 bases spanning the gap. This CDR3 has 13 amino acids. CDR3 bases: TGTGCCAGCAGCCGAGTTGGCTCCTACGAGCAGTACTTC. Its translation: CASSRVGSYEQYF.

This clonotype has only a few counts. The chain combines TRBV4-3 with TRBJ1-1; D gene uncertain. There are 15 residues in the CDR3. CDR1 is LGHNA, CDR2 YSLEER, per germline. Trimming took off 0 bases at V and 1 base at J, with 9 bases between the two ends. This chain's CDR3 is CASSQDRVQNTEAFF. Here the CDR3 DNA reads TGCGCCAGCAGCCAAGATAGAGTCCAGAACACTGAAGCTTTCTTT.

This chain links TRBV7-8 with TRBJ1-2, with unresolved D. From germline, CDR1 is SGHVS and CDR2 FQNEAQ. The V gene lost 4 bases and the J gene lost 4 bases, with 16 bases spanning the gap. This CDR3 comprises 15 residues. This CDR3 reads CASSSSVDRGYGYTF. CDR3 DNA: TGTGCCAGCAGCTCTTCCGTAGACCGGGGCTATGGCTACACCTTC.

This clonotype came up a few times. The CDR3 here is CATSRDSSNIQYF. Written as DNA, the CDR3 is TGTGCCACCAGCAGGGACAGTTCAAACATTCAGTACTTC. The chain links TRBV15 to TRBJ2-4, with D possibly TRBD1 on 6 matching bases. V lost 3 bases, J lost 6 bases, and 9 bases lay in between. CDR3 length: 13 amino acids. Germline V gene lookup returns CDR1 LNHNV and CDR2 YYDKDF (reference sequence).

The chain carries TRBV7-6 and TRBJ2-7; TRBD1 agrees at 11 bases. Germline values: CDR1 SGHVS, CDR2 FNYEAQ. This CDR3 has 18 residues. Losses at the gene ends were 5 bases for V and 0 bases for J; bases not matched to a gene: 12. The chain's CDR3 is CASSLGQGGGISSYEQYF. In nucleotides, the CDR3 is TGTGCCAGCAGCCTGGGACAGGGGGGCGGTATAAGCTCCTACGAGCAGTACTTC.

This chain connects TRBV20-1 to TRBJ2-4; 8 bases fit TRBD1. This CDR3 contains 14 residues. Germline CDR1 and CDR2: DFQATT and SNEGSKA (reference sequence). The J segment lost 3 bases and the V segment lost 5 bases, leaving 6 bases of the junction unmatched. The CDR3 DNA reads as TGCAGTGCTCTGGACAGGGCCGGCAAAAACATTCAGTACTTC. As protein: CSALDRAGKNIQYF.

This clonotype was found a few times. DNA of the CDR3: TGTGCCAGCAGTTTAAATTGGGCGCCGAACACTGAAGCTTTCTTT. Protein: CASSLNWAPNTEAFF. The V and J genes are TRBV12-3 or TRBV12-4 and TRBJ1-1; D unresolved. The CDR3 has 15 amino acids. Trimming shortened V by 2 bases and J by 1 base, and 11 bases separated the two germline ends.